This TCR beta chain was profiled in a study of shared clonotypes between healthy human individuals. Across the study: Each donor had three CD4 naive, three CD4 memory, two CD8 naive and one CD8 memory plate.

Study conclusions and caveats: Represented genetic and exposure-history diversity was restricted by having few donors.

The naive CD8 population came from CD45RO-negative cells selected for CCR7, without terminally differentiated effector memory CD45RA+ cells. This CDR3 has 14 residues. Trimming cost V 3 bases and J 6 bases, with 14 bases left between them. From germline, CDR1 is ENHRY and CDR2 SYGVKD. As to this clone: Its antigen is currently unknown.

Deep-level settings were used for running the assay. The data were produced by immunoSEQ multiplex PCR, yet TCRdb's version contains in-frame clones alone and is incomplete. Of nearly 600,000 clones in the sample, roughly 95% were seen once. The chain links TRBV10-3 to TRBJ1-1; no firm D call. The TCR was taken from a woman in her 30s in good health. The specimen sequenced was naive CD8+ T cells sorted from blood. For the CDR3, the DNA is TGTGCCATCAGTGATTTGAACCCTGGCTCTGAAGCTTTCTTT. Translated: CAISDLNPGSEAFF.